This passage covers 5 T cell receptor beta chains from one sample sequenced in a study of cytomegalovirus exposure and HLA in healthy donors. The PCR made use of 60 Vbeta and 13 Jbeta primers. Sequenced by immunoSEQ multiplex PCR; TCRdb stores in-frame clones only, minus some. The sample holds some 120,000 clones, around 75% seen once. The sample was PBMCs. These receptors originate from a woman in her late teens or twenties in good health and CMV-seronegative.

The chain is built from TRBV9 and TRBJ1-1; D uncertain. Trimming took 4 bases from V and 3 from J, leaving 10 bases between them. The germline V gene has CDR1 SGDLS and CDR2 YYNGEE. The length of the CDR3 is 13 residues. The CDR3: CASSLRLYTEAFF. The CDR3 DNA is TGTGCCAGCAGCTTACGGTTGTACACTGAAGCTTTCTTT.

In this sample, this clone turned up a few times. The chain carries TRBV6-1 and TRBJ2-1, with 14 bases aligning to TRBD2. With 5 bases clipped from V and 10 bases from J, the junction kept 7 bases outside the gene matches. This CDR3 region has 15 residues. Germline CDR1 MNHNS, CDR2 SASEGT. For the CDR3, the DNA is TGTGCCAGCAGTTCGACTAGCGGGGGGGCAGTCGAGCAGTTCTTC. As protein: CASSSTSGGAVEQFF.

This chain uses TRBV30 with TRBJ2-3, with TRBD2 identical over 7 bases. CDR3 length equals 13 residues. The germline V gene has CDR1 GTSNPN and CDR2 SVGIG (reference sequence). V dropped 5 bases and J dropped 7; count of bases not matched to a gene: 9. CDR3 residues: CAWGGSRTNTQYF. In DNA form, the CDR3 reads TGTGCCTGGGGCGGGAGCCGCACGAATACGCAGTATTTT.

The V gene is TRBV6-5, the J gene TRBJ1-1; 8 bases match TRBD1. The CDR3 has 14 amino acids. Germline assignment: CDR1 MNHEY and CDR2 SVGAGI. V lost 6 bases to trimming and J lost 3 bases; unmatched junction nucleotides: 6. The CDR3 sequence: CASRFGQGDTEAFF. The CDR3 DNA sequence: TGTGCCAGCAGATTTGGACAGGGAGACACTGAAGCTTTCTTT.

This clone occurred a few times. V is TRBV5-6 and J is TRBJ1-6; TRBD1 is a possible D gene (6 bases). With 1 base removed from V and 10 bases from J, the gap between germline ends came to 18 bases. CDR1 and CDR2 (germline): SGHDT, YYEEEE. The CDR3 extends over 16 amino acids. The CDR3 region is CASSLFGQQGSSPLHF. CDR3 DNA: TGTGCCAGCAGCTTGTTCGGTCAACAGGGTTCATCACCCCTCCACTTT.